Listed here are 31 T cell receptor beta chains from one sample, sequenced in a study of blood T cells in healthy people across ages. Primed by a sample-barcoded 5' primer and a J-beta primer mix, a second PCR proceeded for about 6 to 12 cycles. TCRdb reprocessed the 5' RACE reads with MiXCR, giving one entry per CDR3 protein. The sample holds 650,000 to 900,000 distinct CDR3 sequences, under 80% seen once. Sequencing was performed on blood. The receptors were sampled from a man aged 30 to 39 in good health.

This clonotype was counted once. V gene TRBV6-6 combines with J gene TRBJ1-5; D not resolved. Between the trimmed V and J ends, which lost 6 bases and 3 bases, there was a span of 9 bases. CDR1 and CDR2 (germline): MNHNY, SVGAGI (reference sequence). The CDR3 runs to 13 residues. The CDR3 DNA follows: TGTGCCAGCAGACAGTCCCTCAATCAGCCCCAGCATTTT. This encodes CASRQSLNQPQHF.

The chain combines TRBV7-6 with TRBJ1-4; 7 positions match TRBD1. V was pared by 5 bases and J by 5 bases, with 5 bases of the junction left unmatched. The CDR3 sequence is 14 residues long. CDR1 is SGHVS, CDR2 FNYEAQ, per germline. CDR3 sequence: CASSKGARNEKLFF. Written as DNA, the CDR3 is TGTGCCAGCAGCAAGGGGGCGCGGAATGAAAAACTGTTTTTT.

This clonotype has just a few counts. The V gene is TRBV16, the J gene TRBJ2-1, with 9 bases that match TRBD2. The CDR3 totals 13 residues. Germline V lookup: CDR1 KGHSY, CDR2 FQNENV. Unmatched junction bases numbered 5, after V lost 5 bases and J lost 9 bases. The CDR3 DNA is TGTGCCAGCAGCGGAGGACTAGCGAGTGAGCAGTTCTTC. This sequence encodes CASSGGLASEQFF.

The chain employs TRBV6-5 and TRBJ2-7; no clear D. The CDR3 loop spans 15 amino acids. The V and J ends lost 2 bases and 0 bases respectively, with 11 bases between them. CDR1 is MNHEY, CDR2 SVGAGI, per germline. CDR3 nucleotides: TGTGCCAGCAGTTACAAGTGGGGTTCCTCCTACGAGCAGTACTTC. It translates to CASSYKWGSSYEQYF.

This rearrangement joins TRBV6-4 to TRBJ2-3, with 8 bases matching TRBD2. The J segment lost 1 base and the V segment lost 3 bases, leaving 3 bases of the junction unmatched. Germline loops: CDR1 MRHNA, CDR2 SNTAGT. This CDR3 spans 15 amino acids. The CDR3, as DNA: TGTGCCAGCAGTGAAGAGACTAGCGGCACAGATACGCAGTATTTT. This encodes CASSEETSGTDTQYF.

Only a few counts were recorded for this clonotype. The gene calls are TRBV5-6 and TRBJ2-1; D call uncertain. Between the trimmed V and J ends, which lost 4 bases and 10 bases, there was a span of 18 bases. Germline V gene sequence: CDR1 SGHDT, CDR2 YYEEEE. This CDR3 contains 14 residues. CDR3 loop: CASSPVDLIREQFF. CDR3 DNA: TGTGCCAGCAGCCCTGTGGACCTTATAAGGGAGCAGTTCTTC.

On this clonotype itself: The junction departs from germline at one end; a sequencing error may be responsible. The J gene is TRBJ2-7, the V gene TRBV4-3; 10 bases align to TRBD2. The CDR3 length is 17 residues. The germline CDR1 and CDR2 sequences are LGHNA and YSLEER. CDR3 sequence: CASSQGIAGGLSYERYF. CDR3 nucleotide sequence: TGCGCCAGCAGCCAAGGGATAGCGGGGGGCCTCTCCTACGAGCGGTACTTC.

Only a few counts were recorded for this clonotype. In nucleotides, the CDR3 is TGCAGCGTTTTGATCCGGATCTCCTACAATGAGCAGTTCTTC. Translated: CSVLIRISYNEQFF. The chain uses TRBV29-1 and TRBJ2-1; D is unclear. From germline, CDR1 is SQVTM and CDR2 ANQGSEA. V gave up 5 bases and J gave up 0 bases, with 11 bases separating them. The CDR3 has 14 amino acids.

The sample holds many counts of this clonotype. The rearrangement uses TRBV7-8 and TRBJ2-5, with 8 bases aligning to TRBD1. Germline CDR1 and CDR2: SGHVS and FQNEAQ. Trimming at V came to 5 bases and at J to 5 bases, leaving 7 bases not matched to a gene. This CDR3 is built from 14 residues. In nucleotides, the CDR3 is TGTGCCAGCAGCCCCGGGACAGGACGGGAGACCCAGTACTTC. It is translated as CASSPGTGRETQYF.

This clonotype was counted between two and nine times. The chain couples TRBV20-1 to TRBJ2-1; D might be TRBD2 (7 bases). With 0 bases removed from V and 2 bases from J, the gap between germline ends came to 17 bases. CDR3 length equals 17 residues. Germline CDR1 and CDR2: DFQATT and SNEGSKA (reference sequence). DNA of the CDR3: TGCAGTGCTAGAGATTCTTGGGGGGGGGCCCCCTACAATGAGCAGTTCTTC. It specifies CSARDSWGGAPYNEQFF.

The sample holds a few counts of this clonotype. Its ends do not fully match the called genes, so a read error is possible. This rearrangement joins TRBV12-3 or TRBV12-4 to TRBJ2-1; D gene unclear. The CDR3 covers 14 residues. The CDR3 loop reads CAQTQDPSYNEQFF. The CDR3 region has the DNA TGTGCCCAAACCCAGGACCCCTCCTATAATGAGCAGTTCTTC.

CDR3 DNA sequence: TGTGCCAGCAGCCAAGAGTCGGCCGGCTCTGGGGCCAACGTCCTGACTTTC. The encoded protein is CASSQESAGSGANVLTF. The chain carries TRBV4-2 and TRBJ2-6; D ambiguous. V was trimmed by 0 bases and J by 0 bases, leaving 9 bases between them. This CDR3 contains 17 residues. Germline CDR1 and CDR2: LGHNA and YNFKEQ.

This clonotype was observed a few times. Here the CDR3 reads CASSHRGLETQYF. For the CDR3, the DNA is TGTGCCAGCTCTCACAGGGGGCTGGAGACCCAGTACTTC. This chain uses TRBV6-2 or TRBV6-3 with TRBJ2-5; 9 nucleotides match TRBD1. V shed 8 bases and J 5 bases; nucleotides not matched to a gene: 6. CDR1 and CDR2 (germline): MNHEY, SVGEGT. The CDR3 has 13 amino acids.

The chain couples TRBV20-1 to TRBJ2-5; the D gene is possibly TRBD2 (6 bases). Trimming removed 3 bases from V and 5 bases from J, with 10 bases in between. Germline assignment: CDR1 DFQATT and CDR2 SNEGSKA (reference sequence). CDR3 length: 12 residues. CDR3: CSARRSGETQYF. The DNA for the CDR3 is TGCAGTGCTAGGCGAAGCGGGGAGACCCAGTACTTC.

The chain uses TRBV28 and TRBJ2-4, with TRBD1 identical over 10 bases. The CDR3 consists of 15 residues. Looked up from germline, CDR1 is MDHEN and CDR2 is SYDVKM. Trimming cost V 6 bases and J 8 bases; bases outside gene matches: 10. In DNA, the CDR3 is TGTGCCAGCAGCTATACCGGGACAGGGGATGACATTCAGTACTTC. This sequence encodes CASSYTGTGDDIQYF.

This clonotype was found once. V usage is TRBV5-1 and J usage is TRBJ2-5, with a possible D match to TRBD1 (5 bases). V lost 3 bases, J lost 3 bases, and 15 bases lay in between. Germline assignment: CDR1 SGHRS and CDR2 YFSETQ. This CDR3 region has 15 residues. CDR3 sequence (DNA): TGCGCCAGCAGCTGGGCCCAGGGCGTGGAAGAGACCCAGTACTTC. This codes for CASSWAQGVEETQYF.

The J gene is TRBJ2-1, the V gene TRBV30; 12 positions agree with TRBD1. The CDR3 runs to 12 residues. The V gene end was trimmed by 5 bases and the J gene end by 10 bases; junction bases not matched to a gene: 3. Germline CDR1 GTSNPN, CDR2 SVGIG (reference sequence). The CDR3 DNA reads as TGTGCCTGGGGGACAGGGGGCTACGAGCAGTTCTTC. Translating it yields CAWGTGGYEQFF.

In this sample, this clonotype turned up a few times. The rearrangement uses TRBV12-3 or TRBV12-4 and TRBJ1-5; D may be TRBD1 (5 bases). This CDR3 is 16 amino acids long. With 7 bases removed from V and 5 bases from J, the gap between germline ends came to 21 bases. The CDR3 sequence: CASTLGGVGMDQPQHF. The CDR3 DNA is TGTGCCAGCACCCTGGGAGGGGTAGGGATGGATCAGCCCCAGCATTTT.

The V call is TRBV6-2 or TRBV6-3, the J call TRBJ2-5, with D perhaps given as TRBD1 or TRBD2 (5 bases each). Trimming took 6 bases from V and 11 from J, leaving 22 bases between them. CDR1 and CDR2 (germline): MNHEY, SVGEGT. CDR3 size: 14 residues. Here the CDR3 reads CASRRLRGVAEQYF. As DNA, the CDR3 is TGTGCCAGCAGGCGCCTAAGGGGAGTCGCTGAGCAGTACTTC.

The genes are TRBV9 and TRBJ2-1; 8 bases line up with TRBD2. This CDR3 region has 15 residues. J lost 6 bases, V lost 3 bases, and 8 bases had no gene match. Germline CDR1 and CDR2: SGDLS and YYNGEE. CDR3 DNA sequence: TGTGCCAGCAGCGCGACTAGCGTACAAGGCAATGAGCAGTTCTTC. Translation gives CASSATSVQGNEQFF.

The chain couples TRBV10-3 to TRBJ1-6, with D possibly matching TRBD1 (5 bases). The ends were cut back, 4 bases at V and 0 bases at J, with 10 bases in the middle. The CDR3 spans 16 residues. Germline-derived CDR1 and CDR2 are ENHRY and SYGVKD. This CDR3 is CAISAGGSSYNSPLHF. The CDR3 nucleotides are TGTGCCATCAGTGCGGGGGGAAGCTCCTATAATTCACCCCTCCACTTT.

Comments on this clonotype: A junction boundary mismatches the germline segment, possibly from a read error. The chain is built from TRBV6-2 or TRBV6-3 and TRBJ2-7; 8 bases match TRBD1. The germline gives CDR1 MNHEY, CDR2 SVGEGT. The CDR3 is 15 residues long. The CDR3 spells CAGSYLDRVGNEQYF. The CDR3 coding sequence is TGTGCCGGCAGTTACCTGGACAGGGTTGGGAACGAGCAGTACTTC.

V gene TRBV9 combines with J gene TRBJ2-7; possible D gene TRBD1, 6 bases. This CDR3 spans 12 amino acids. V shed 0 bases and J shed 6 bases, with 7 bases lying between them. Germline V gene sequence: CDR1 SGDLS, CDR2 YYNGEE. CDR3 nucleotide sequence: TGTGCCAGCAGCGTAGGAGGGGGCGAGCAGTACTTC. Amino acid sequence: CASSVGGGEQYF.

This rearrangement joins TRBV28 to TRBJ2-1, with 9 bases lining up with TRBD2. The CDR3 consists of 15 residues. Germline V gene data show CDR1 as MDHEN and CDR2 as SYDVKM. V lost 1 base, J lost 6 bases, and 4 bases stayed unmatched. The CDR3 region has the DNA TGTGCCAGCAGTTTATATGGCGGGGGGGCCAATGAGCAGTTCTTC. Translated: CASSLYGGGANEQFF.

J is TRBJ2-7 and V is TRBV10-3; tentative D call: TRBD1 (6 bases). The germline CDR1 and CDR2 sequences are ENHRY and SYGVKD. V lost 10 bases and J 1 base, leaving 11 bases between the germline ends. The CDR3 runs 12 residues. In DNA, the CDR3 is TGTGCCACCGAGGACAGTTCCTACGAGCAGTACTTC. Translating it yields CATEDSSYEQYF.

This clonotype was seen more than once but under ten times. The chain couples TRBV5-1 to TRBJ1-2; a possible D gene is TRBD1 (5 bases). CDR3 length: 15 residues. V gave up 1 base and J gave up 8 bases, with 18 bases separating them. Germline values: CDR1 SGHRS, CDR2 YFSETQ. The chain's CDR3 is CASSLQEGLRKGYTF. The DNA of the CDR3 is TGCGCCAGCAGCTTGCAAGAGGGGCTCCGAAAAGGCTACACCTTC.

J is TRBJ2-7 and V is TRBV12-3 or TRBV12-4; TRBD1 agrees at 9 bases. This CDR3 has 14 amino acids. Trimming cost V 5 bases and J 10 bases; bases outside gene matches: 12. The CDR3 nucleotides are TGTGCCAGCAGTCTGCCGGGACAGGGAATTGACCAGTACTTC. Encoded protein: CASSLPGQGIDQYF.

The chain uses TRBV28 and TRBJ1-2, with 7 bases fitting TRBD1. The CDR3 sequence is 16 residues long. The germline V gene has CDR1 MDHEN and CDR2 SYDVKM. J was trimmed by 4 bases and V by 4 bases; bases with no gene match: 12. For the CDR3, the DNA is TGTGCCAGCAGTTCTCCCAGCCCCGGGACAGTCTATGGCTACACCTTC. Amino acids: CASSSPSPGTVYGYTF.

This clonotype showed up just a few times. This chain joins TRBV7-9 and TRBJ2-5, with 9 positions matching TRBD2. Germline assignment: CDR1 SEHNR and CDR2 FQNEAQ (reference sequence). Trimming took 2 bases from V and 5 from J; bases not matched to a gene: 6. The CDR3 sequence is 15 residues long. CDR3 DNA sequence: TGTGCCAGCAGCTTAAATAGCGGGGGAGGGGAGACCCAGTACTTC. Residues: CASSLNSGGGETQYF.

In this sample, this clonotype turned up a few times. The V and J genes are TRBV19 and TRBJ2-5, with D unresolved. Germline values: CDR1 LNHDA, CDR2 SQIVND (reference sequence). The V end lost 6 bases, the J end lost 1 base, and 15 bases lay between the germline ends. The CDR3 extends over 15 amino acids. CDR3: CASSKNKASQETQYF. Written as DNA, the CDR3 is TGTGCCAGTAGCAAGAACAAGGCGTCCCAAGAGACCCAGTACTTC.

This clonotype was seen a single time. V is TRBV6-5 and J is TRBJ2-5; D gene ambiguous. The J call could be wrong; TRBJ2-7 is a better fit for the DNA end. The CDR3 loop spans 13 amino acids. Germline V gene data show CDR1 as MNHEY and CDR2 as SVGAGI. The CDR3 DNA reads TGTGCCAGCAGCTATCTGGTCGGCTACGAGCAGTACTTC. It yields the protein CASSYLVGYEQYF.